A single sample is the source of the 15 T cell receptor beta chains below, sequenced in a study of CD8+ T cells in alopecia areata. Treatment described: oral pan-JAK inhibitor, 5-10 mg twice daily. Alopecia areata patients had lesional scalp punch biopsies and peripheral blood taken from them. Extracted from the samples, RNA was reverse transcribed into cDNA to serve as the sequencing template. Produced via immunoSEQ multiplex PCR; TCRdb's table is partial and in-frame only. The profile covers around 5,900 clones, with under 75% appearing a single time and approximately 8.6% taken by the ten largest. The starting material was skin, obtained at roughly week 30, from a patient treated with tofacitinib. The receptors originated from a human donor with alopecia areata.

This chain uses TRBV30 with TRBJ2-6; no firm D call. The CDR3 is made up of 17 amino acids. CDR1 is GTSNPN, CDR2 SVGIG, per germline (reference sequence). Trimming stripped 7 bases from V and 0 bases from J, with 19 bases between. CDR3 coding DNA: TGTGCCTCATCTGCTGGGCAGGTGCTCTCTGGGGCCAACGTCCTGACTTTC. This gives the protein CASSAGQVLSGANVLTF.

By share of the sample, this clone is medium-sized (0.01 to 0.1%). The chain links TRBV30 to TRBJ1-5; unclear D gene. Germline assignment: CDR1 GTSNPN and CDR2 SVGIG (reference sequence). V lost 4 bases and J lost 9, with 19 bases in between. CDR3 length equals 14 residues. CDR3 loop: CAWTSEGLGWPQHF. CDR3 sequence (DNA): TGTGCCTGGACCTCGGAAGGGTTAGGATGGCCCCAGCATTTT.

The rearrangement links TRBV7-9 to TRBJ1-6; 9 positions agree with TRBD1. CDR3 length equals 14 residues. The junction had 3 bases not matched to a gene; V was cut back by 3 bases and J by 9 bases. Looked up from germline, CDR1 is SEHNR and CDR2 is FQNEAQ (reference sequence). The DNA for the CDR3 is TGTGCCAGCAGCTTGGGACAGGGTGGTTCACCCCTCCACTTT. Translated: CASSLGQGGSPLHF.

The gene calls are TRBV4-1 and TRBJ2-2, with TRBD1 matching 7 bases. V was clipped by 0 bases and J by 7 bases; unmatched bases: 14. This CDR3 comprises 18 residues. Germline lookup yields CDR1 MGHRA and CDR2 YSYEKL. The DNA for the CDR3 is TGCGCCAGCAGCCAAGATCGGCGCACAGGGGCCGTACGCGGGGAGCTGTTTTTT. It is translated as CASSQDRRTGAVRGELFF.

The genes are TRBV4-1 and TRBJ2-1, with 8 bases that match TRBD1. CDR1 is MGHRA, CDR2 YSYEKL, per germline. This CDR3 spans 16 amino acids. The ends lost 1 base at V and 2 bases at J; junction bases unmatched: 4. The CDR3 region has the DNA TGCGCCAGCAGCCAAGGGACAGGGCCTACCTACAATGAGCAGTTCTTC. Amino acids: CASSQGTGPTYNEQFF.

The chain combines TRBV4-2 with TRBJ2-4, with D possibly being TRBD1 (6 bases). Germline V gene sequence: CDR1 LGHNA, CDR2 YNFKEQ. The ends were cut back, 5 bases at V and 2 bases at J, with 16 bases in the middle. The CDR3 runs to 16 residues. CDR3 amino acids: CASSKRQAWTKNIQYF. CDR3 sequence (DNA): TGTGCCAGCAGCAAGAGACAGGCCTGGACCAAAAACATTCAGTACTTC.

The CDR3 protein is CSVGGWETQYF. The CDR3 bases are TGCAGCGTTGGCGGATGGGAGACCCAGTACTTC. This rearrangement joins TRBV29-1 to TRBJ2-5; D is unclear. Per germline, CDR1 SQVTM and CDR2 ANQGSEA. This CDR3 contains 11 residues. The ends were cut back, 4 bases at V and 5 bases at J, with 8 bases in the middle.

The chain joins TRBV23-1 to TRBJ2-5; 12 nucleotides match TRBD2. The J call could be wrong; TRBJ2-7 is a better fit for the DNA end. TRBV23-1 is an open reading frame whose function is uncertain. CDR3 length equals 14 residues. CDR3 sequence (DNA): TGCGCCAGCAGTCATCCGACTAGCGGGAGCGAGCAGTACTTC. It encodes CASSHPTSGSEQYF.

The chain recombines TRBV5-1 with TRBJ2-1, with 8 bases that match TRBD2. Germline CDR1 SGHRS, CDR2 YFSETQ. Trimming removed 0 bases from V and 8 bases from J; junction bases left unmatched: 7. This CDR3 spans 15 amino acids. In DNA, the CDR3 is TGCGCCAGCAGCTTGGCGGGAGGGCGGGTCGATGAGCAGTTCTTC. Amino acid sequence: CASSLAGGRVDEQFF.

V and J are TRBV5-1 and TRBJ2-3; 15 bases line up with TRBD2. Germline CDR1 is SGHRS and CDR2 is YFSETQ. The CDR3 length is 17 residues. J was trimmed by 3 bases and V by 0 bases; bases with no gene match: 2. For the CDR3, the DNA is TGCGCCAGCAGCTTGGCCGGGACTAGCGGGAGGACAGATACGCAGTATTTT. Translating gives CASSLAGTSGRTDTQYF.

This chain joins TRBV11-2 and TRBJ2-1, with 9 bases aligning to TRBD1. There are 16 residues in the CDR3. The germline V gene has CDR1 SGHAT and CDR2 FQNNGV. V shed 5 bases and J 3 bases; nucleotides not matched to a gene: 8. In nucleotides, the CDR3 is TGTGCCAGCAGCCCCGTAACGGGACAGGGCTACAATGAGCAGTTCTTC. Translated, it gives CASSPVTGQGYNEQFF. Filled out from reference TRBV11-2 and TRBJ2-1, the complete variable domain reads EAGVAQSPRYKIIEKRQSVAFWCNPISGHATLYWYQQILGQGPKLLIQFQNNGVVDDSQLPKDRFSAERLKGVDSTLKIQPAKLEDSAVYLCASSPVTGQGYNEQFFGPGTRLTVL.

The chain employs TRBV11-3 and TRBJ2-3; the match to TRBD2 covers 14 bases. The germline CDR1 and CDR2 sequences are SGHNT and YENEEA. The V and J ends lost 4 bases and 3 bases, in that order; junction bases with no gene match: 6. The CDR3 has 17 residues. CDR3 region: CASSSKGLAGVTDTQYF. The CDR3, as DNA: TGTGCCAGCAGCTCTAAGGGACTAGCGGGAGTAACAGATACGCAGTATTTT.

This clone was seen only once. The CDR3 region is CASSRSGGFNTGELFF. The CDR3 nucleotides read TGTGCCAGCAGCCGTAGCGGGGGGTTCAACACCGGGGAGCTGTTTTTT. The chain recombines TRBV2 with TRBJ2-2, with 10 bases lining up with TRBD2. The length of the CDR3 is 16 residues. Germline V gene sequence: CDR1 SNHLY, CDR2 FYNNEI. V shed 6 bases and J 2 bases; nucleotides not matched to a gene: 6.

The chain has TRBV11-2 and TRBJ2-7, with 8 bases matching TRBD2. Germline lookup yields CDR1 SGHAT and CDR2 FQNNGV. The CDR3 consists of 16 residues. Trimming took 1 base from V and 3 from J; bases not matched to a gene: 8. DNA for the CDR3: TGTGCCAGCAGCTTAGGGTGGCGGGGGGCATTCTACGAGCAGTACTTC. Translation gives CASSLGWRGAFYEQYF.

V and J are TRBV5-1 and TRBJ1-1; D perhaps matches TRBD1 (5 bases). CDR1 and CDR2 from the germline V gene are SGHRS and YFSETQ. This CDR3 is built from 17 residues. With 2 bases removed from V and 3 bases from J, the gap between germline ends came to 20 bases. CDR3 DNA sequence: TGCGCCAGCAGCTTATTTACGGGGCCGACGGGAGACACTGAAGCTTTCTTT. Translating gives CASSLFTGPTGDTEAFF. Full variable domain (remainder filled in from reference TRBV5-1 and TRBJ1-1): KAGVTQTPRYLIKTRGQQVTLSCSPISGHRSVSWYQQTPGQGLQFLFEYFSETQRNKGNFPGRFSGRQFSNSRSEMNVSTLELGDSALYLCASSLFTGPTGDTEAFFGQGTRLTVV.